The present T cell receptor (beta chain) was sequenced within a study of regulatory T cells in long-lasting Graves disease. Combining iRepertoire HTBI primers with Arm-PCR of CDR3 regions, the authors built TCR beta libraries. Using its own MiXCR run on the multiplex PCR reads, TCRdb lists one record per CDR3 protein. The sample records about 440,000 distinct CDR3 sequences, 14% to 15% being singletons. The germline V gene encodes CDR1 SEHNR and CDR2 FQNEAQ (reference sequence). This CDR3 region has 16 residues. V lost 5 bases, J lost 3 bases, and 19 bases lay in between. Study-level findings and limits: Among samples with persistent disease, TRBV28, TRBJ1-2 and TRBJ2-5 were favored.

Time point indicated: newly diagnosed GD, antithyroid drugs for less than 3 months. The authors made the TCR library using RNA they extracted from PBMCs. Many counts were recorded for this clonotype. What it recognizes is unknown. This same sample was also part of a study on T cells in Graves' hyperthyroidism and ophthalmopathy. That report adds: First-round RT-PCR of the TCR CDR3 relied on the HTBI primer set. The model forecast ophthalmopathy, anticipating it by a median around 6.4 months before onset.

The sequenced sample was peripheral blood mononuclear cells (PBMCs), obtained at new diagnosis, from a patient treated with antithyroid drugs. This TCR came from a young woman with Graves disease. The chain employs TRBV7-9 and TRBJ2-5; D gene unclear. The DNA of the CDR3 is TGTGCCAGCAGCATCCGAGTTACAACTATGAAAGAGACCCAGTACTTC. Protein product: CASSIRVTTMKETQYF.